The 4 T cell receptor beta chains in this list originate from one sample, sequenced in a study of cytomegalovirus exposure and HLA in healthy donors (dated by TCRdb to about 2017). Library creation used the immunoSEQ multiplex PCR assay. A mixture of 60 forward primers for TCR Vbeta segments and 13 reverse primers for TCR Jbeta segments was used in the multiplex PCR. The table comes from immuneACCESS by way of TCRdb, which keeps in-frame sequences with V and J called. Part of the clones is missing from these tables; in studies checked, under half for an unresolved V gene and the rest for unknown reasons. This sample's records show approximately 110,000 clones. Jointly, the top ten make up about 0.93% of the sample. Sequencing input: PBMCs. Every receptor here comes from a man aged 18 to 30 in good health and CMV-seronegative.

V is TRBV10-2 and J is TRBJ1-5, with D possibly matching TRBD1 (5 bases). Trimming shortened V by 5 bases and J by 6 bases, and 11 bases separated the two germline ends. The CDR3 totals 13 residues. Germline values: CDR1 WSHSY, CDR2 SAAADI. The CDR3 spells CASSTGAGQPQHF. In DNA form, the CDR3 reads TGCGCCAGCAGTACAGGAGCGGGTCAGCCCCAGCATTTT.

V usage is TRBV7-9 and J usage is TRBJ1-2; D is ambiguous. Germline lookup yields CDR1 SEHNR and CDR2 FQNEAQ (reference sequence). The CDR3 runs 12 residues. V lost 5 bases and J 7 bases, leaving 11 bases between the germline ends. The DNA for the CDR3 is TGTGCCAGCAGCATTCGGTATGCTGGCTACACCTTC. Its translation: CASSIRYAGYTF.

The chain uses TRBV18 and TRBJ2-5, with a weak D call TRBD2 (7 bases). The J call is in doubt because the DNA end fits TRBJ2-7 better. Germline V gene data show CDR1 as KGHSH and CDR2 as LQKENI. CDR3 size: 14 residues. This CDR3 is CASSRRGGEYEQYF. The CDR3 bases are TGTGCCAGCTCACGAAGAGGGGGGGAATACGAGCAGTACTTC.

The J gene is TRBJ1-6, the V gene TRBV25-1; 7 bases align to TRBD1. The V segment lost 6 bases and the J segment 9 bases; nucleotides outside the gene matches: 5. The germline CDR1 and CDR2 sequences are MGHDK and SYGVNS. The CDR3 totals 13 residues. The CDR3 region has the DNA TGTGCCAGCAGCGAGAGACAGGGTTCACCCCTCCACTTT. Encoded protein: CASSERQGSPLHF.